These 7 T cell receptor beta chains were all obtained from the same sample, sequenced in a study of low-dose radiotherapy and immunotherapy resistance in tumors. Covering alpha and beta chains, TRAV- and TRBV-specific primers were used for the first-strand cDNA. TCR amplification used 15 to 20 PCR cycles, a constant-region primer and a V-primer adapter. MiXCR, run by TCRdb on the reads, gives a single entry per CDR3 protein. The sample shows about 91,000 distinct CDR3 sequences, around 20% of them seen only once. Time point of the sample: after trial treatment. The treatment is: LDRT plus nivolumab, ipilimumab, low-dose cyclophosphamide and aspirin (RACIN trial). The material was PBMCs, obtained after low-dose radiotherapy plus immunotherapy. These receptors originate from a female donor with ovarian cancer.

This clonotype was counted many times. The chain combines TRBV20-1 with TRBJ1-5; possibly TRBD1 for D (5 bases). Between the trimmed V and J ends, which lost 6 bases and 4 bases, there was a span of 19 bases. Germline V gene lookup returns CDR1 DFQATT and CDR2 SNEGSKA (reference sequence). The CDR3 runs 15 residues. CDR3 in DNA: TGCAGTGCACGAGGGTCGGGACGGATGAATCAGCCCCAGCATTTT. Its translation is CSARGSGRMNQPQHF.

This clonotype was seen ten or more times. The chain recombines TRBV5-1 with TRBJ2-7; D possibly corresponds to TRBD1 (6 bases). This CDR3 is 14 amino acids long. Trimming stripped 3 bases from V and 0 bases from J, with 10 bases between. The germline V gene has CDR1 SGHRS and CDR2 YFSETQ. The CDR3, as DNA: TGCGCCAGCAGCTGGGACATTAGCTCCTACGAGCAGTACTTC. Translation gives CASSWDISSYEQYF.

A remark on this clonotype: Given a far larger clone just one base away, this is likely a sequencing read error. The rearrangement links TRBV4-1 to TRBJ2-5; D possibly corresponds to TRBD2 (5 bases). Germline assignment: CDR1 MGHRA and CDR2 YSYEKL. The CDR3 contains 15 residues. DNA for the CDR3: TGTGCCAGCAGCCAAAAGCCGGGGTTCCATGAGACCCAGTACTTC. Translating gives CASSQKPGFHETQYF.

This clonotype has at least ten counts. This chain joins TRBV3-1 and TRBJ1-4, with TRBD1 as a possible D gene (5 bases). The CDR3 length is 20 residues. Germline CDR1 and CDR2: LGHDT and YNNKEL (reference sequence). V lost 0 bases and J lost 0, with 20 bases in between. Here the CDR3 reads CASSQDLRPLGPATNEKLFF. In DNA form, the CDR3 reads TGTGCCAGCAGCCAAGATTTAAGGCCCCTGGGACCAGCAACTAATGAAAAACTGTTTTTT.

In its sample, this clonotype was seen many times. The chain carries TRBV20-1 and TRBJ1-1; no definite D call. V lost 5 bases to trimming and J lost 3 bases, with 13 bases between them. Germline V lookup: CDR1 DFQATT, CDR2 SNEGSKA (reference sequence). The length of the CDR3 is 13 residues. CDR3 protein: CSAGTLRDTEAFF. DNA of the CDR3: TGCAGTGCTGGCACCTTGCGGGACACTGAAGCTTTCTTT.

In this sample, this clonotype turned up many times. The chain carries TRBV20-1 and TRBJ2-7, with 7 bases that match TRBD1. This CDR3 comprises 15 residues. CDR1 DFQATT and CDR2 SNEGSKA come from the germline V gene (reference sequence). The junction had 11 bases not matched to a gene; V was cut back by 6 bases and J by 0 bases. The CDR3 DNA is TGCAGTGCGAATGCCATCAGGGGGAGCTCCTACGAGCAGTACTTC. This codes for CSANAIRGSSYEQYF.

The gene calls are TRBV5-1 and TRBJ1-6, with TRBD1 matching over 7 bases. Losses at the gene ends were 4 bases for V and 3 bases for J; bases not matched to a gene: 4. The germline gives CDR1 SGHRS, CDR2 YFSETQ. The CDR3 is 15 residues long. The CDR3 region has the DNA TGCGCCAGCAGCGGAACAGGGGACTATAATTCACCCCTCCACTTT. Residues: CASSGTGDYNSPLHF.